The rows below give T cell receptor beta chains drawn from one sample of a study of PD-L1 blockade in urothelial cancer. Using immunoSEQ multiplex PCR, the repertoire was profiled, and TCRdb retains in-frame clones only, with some absent. In the table there are 35,000 or so clones, approximately 40% of which are singletons. The source material was tumor tissue, sampled before atezolizumab (anti-PD-L1) treatment. The source is a man in his sixties with urothelial cancer. Both conserved end residues are trimmed from each CDR3. The D gene is left open where the match is weak.

CDR3aa,v_gene,j_gene,d_gene
ASSIDSQWRSGSYEQY,TRBV19,TRBJ2-7,NA
ASRYTGGAGSYNEQF,TRBV28,TRBJ2-1,TRBD1
SVEEPSSGTPNYGYT,TRBV29-1,TRBJ1-2,NA
ASSIASSTTNTGELF,TRBV19,TRBJ2-2,NA
ATSRGNKGGSITDTQY,TRBV15,TRBJ2-3,NA
AARGSTGELF,TRBV10-3,TRBJ2-2,NA
ASSPVPVGSYEQY,TRBV18,TRBJ2-7,NA
ALQTGNLYTYGYT,TRBV10-3,TRBJ1-2,NA
ASSRTRDSGNTIY,TRBV19,TRBJ1-3,NA
ASSPGQGASAGANVLT,TRBV19,TRBJ2-6,TRBD1
SVLASGGEAF,TRBV29-1,TRBJ1-1,NA
ASALIQETQY,TRBV28,TRBJ2-5,NA
ASSLEGLAGNTQY,TRBV11-3,TRBJ2-3,TRBD2
ASAMWGNTIY,TRBV30,TRBJ1-3,NA
ASSPPGRDTGELF,TRBV18,TRBJ2-2,TRBD2
ASSLGTGGEGQF,TRBV11-3,TRBJ2-1,TRBD1
ASSGQGLSPLH,TRBV19,TRBJ1-6,TRBD1
AWSVGGTSYEQY,TRBV30,TRBJ2-7,NA
ASNISASGRETQY,TRBV19,TRBJ2-5,TRBD2
ASSADDRSTDTQY,TRBV6-8,TRBJ2-3,NA
ASSRTTSDADTQY,TRBV25-1,TRBJ2-3,NA
ASSWDSSYGYT,TRBV6-8,TRBJ1-2,TRBD1
ASSIGHQGDGYT,TRBV19,TRBJ1-2,TRBD1
ASKPLGTSGHQETQY,TRBV6-8,TRBJ2-5,TRBD2
ASSLKGQGYARGTGELF,TRBV11-3,TRBJ2-2,TRBD1
ASSLGQSLTDTQY,TRBV11-3,TRBJ2-3,NA
ASSQAGTRNVQY,TRBV11-3,TRBJ2-7,TRBD2
ASSPEREPLYQPQH,TRBV18,TRBJ1-5,NA